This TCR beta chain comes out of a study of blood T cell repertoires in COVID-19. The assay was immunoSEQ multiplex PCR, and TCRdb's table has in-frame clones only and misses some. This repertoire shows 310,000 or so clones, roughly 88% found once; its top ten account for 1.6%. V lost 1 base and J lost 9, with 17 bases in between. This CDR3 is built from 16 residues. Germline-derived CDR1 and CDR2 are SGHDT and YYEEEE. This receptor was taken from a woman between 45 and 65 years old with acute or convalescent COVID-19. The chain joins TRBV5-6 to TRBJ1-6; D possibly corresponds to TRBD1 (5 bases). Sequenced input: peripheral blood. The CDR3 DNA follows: TGTGCCAGCAGCTTGAAGCAGGGCCTTGATGGTTCACCCCTCCACTTT. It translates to CASSLKQGLDGSPLHF.